Shown below are 17 T cell receptor beta chains from a single sample sequenced in a study of human T cells and chemical hapten exposure (dated by TCRdb to about 2021). Library method: RACE. Sequencing used a NextSeq 500. TCRdb reanalyzed the raw reads on its own, using fastp at Q25 for trimming and MiXCR for clone calling, and kept in-frame beta chains. Each entry is one CDR3 protein sequence, shown with its most common DNA and genes. The sample table lists more than 80,000 distinct CDR3 sequences, less than 14% of them with a count of one. The ten largest clones represent around 3.3% of the sample. Interpreted using the paper, the time point label stands for: pre-sensitization, week 0. What the treatment or condition label conveys for this sample: therapeutic diphenylcyclopropenone sensitization with weekly scalp DPC. Sequencing was performed on whole blood, taken in connection with sensitization to the hapten diphenylcyclopropenone (DPC). The receptors shown here come from a woman between 55 and 75 years old with alopecia areata. Some clones in this sample may be carry-over from other donors' samples.

This clonotype was counted at least ten times. The chain links TRBV3-1 to TRBJ1-4, with D possibly matching TRBD1 (6 bases). This CDR3 has 15 residues. Trimming took 0 bases from V and 8 from J, leaving 13 bases between them. Looked up from germline, CDR1 is LGHDT and CDR2 is YNNKEL (reference sequence). The CDR3 loop reads CASSQDRQGREKLFF. CDR3 nucleotides: TGTGCCAGCAGCCAAGATCGGCAGGGGCGAGAAAAACTGTTTTTT. Using reference TRBV3-1 and TRBJ1-4 for the parts outside the CDR3, the full variable domain is DTAVSQTPKYLVTQMGNDKSIKCEQNLGHDTMYWYKQDSKKFLKIMFSYNNKELIINETVPNRFSPKSPDKAHLNLHINSLELGDSAVYFCASSQDRQGREKLFFGSGTQLSVL.

CDR3 residues: CASSPRTGGTNEQFF. For the CDR3, the DNA is TGTGCCAGCAGCCCCCGGACAGGGGGGACCAATGAGCAGTTCTTC. This rearrangement joins TRBV3-1 to TRBJ2-1; TRBD1 aligns across 10 bases. The CDR3 is 15 residues long. CDR1 is LGHDT and CDR2 is YNNKEL in the germline V gene (reference sequence). V was clipped by 4 bases and J by 6 bases; unmatched bases: 6.

This clonotype has just a few counts. The chain combines TRBV11-1 with TRBJ2-2; perhaps TRBD1 as D (6 bases). V lost 8 bases to trimming and J lost 1 base, with 17 bases between them. Germline CDR1 reads SGHAT; CDR2 reads FQDESV (reference sequence). The CDR3 spans 16 residues. The CDR3 nucleotides are TGTGCCAGCCGGAGCATGGGACACTTGAACACCGGGGAGCTGTTTTTT. Translating it yields CASRSMGHLNTGELFF.

This clonotype was observed at least ten times. V and J are TRBV7-2 and TRBJ1-1; D unclear. Germline loops: CDR1 SGHTA, CDR2 FQGNSA. There are 13 residues in the CDR3. V lost 7 bases and J lost 0, with 9 bases in between. The CDR3 nucleotides read TGTGCCAGCACCGACAATCTGAACACTGAAGCTTTCTTT. Amino acid sequence: CASTDNLNTEAFF.

This clonotype has at least ten counts. This sequence joins TRBV7-9 and TRBJ1-3; the D is unclear. The CDR3 spans 12 residues. Germline values: CDR1 SEHNR, CDR2 FQNEAQ (reference sequence). Trimming took 5 bases from V and 8 from J, leaving 10 bases between them. This CDR3 reads CASSKNRDTIYF. The CDR3 region has the DNA TGTGCCAGCAGCAAGAACCGAGACACCATATATTTT.

Many counts were recorded for this clonotype. This chain connects TRBV6-2 or TRBV6-3 to TRBJ2-1; the D is unclear. CDR3 length equals 15 residues. The germline V gene encodes CDR1 MNHEY and CDR2 SVGEGT. V lost 6 bases and J 7 bases, leaving 19 bases between the germline ends. CDR3 bases: TGTGCCAGCAGCCAATTACCTCCGGTGATGAATGAGCAGTTCTTC. It specifies CASSQLPPVMNEQFF.

This chain links TRBV7-6 with TRBJ1-6; no definite D call. The length of the CDR3 is 15 residues. Trimming left V 1 base short and J 9 bases short, with 13 bases between. Germline V gene sequence: CDR1 SGHVS, CDR2 FNYEAQ. The CDR3 region has the DNA TGTGCCAGCAGCTTAGGGCAAGTCACCGGTTCACCCCTCCACTTT. Translation gives CASSLGQVTGSPLHF.

The J gene is TRBJ1-1, the V gene TRBV18, with D hard to call. In germline, CDR1 is KGHSH, CDR2 LQKENI. V was trimmed by 3 bases and J by 1 base, leaving 6 bases between them. There are 13 residues in the CDR3. CDR3 sequence reads: CASSPTRNTEAFF. CDR3 coding DNA: TGTGCCAGCTCACCTACAAGGAACACTGAAGCTTTCTTT. Together with reference TRBV18 and TRBJ1-1, the CDR3 gives the full variable domain: NAGVMQNPRHLVRRRGQEARLRCSPMKGHSHVYWYRQLPEEGLKFMVYLQKENIIDESGMPKERFSAEFPKEGPSILRIQQVVRGDSAAYFCASSPTRNTEAFFGQGTRLTVV.

The V call is TRBV13, the J call TRBJ1-5, with 9 bases lining up with TRBD1. The CDR3 sequence is 15 residues long. The V gene end was trimmed by 4 bases and the J gene end by 4 bases; junction bases not matched to a gene: 5. From germline, CDR1 is PRHDT and CDR2 FYEKMQ (reference sequence). The CDR3 DNA reads as TGTGCCAGCAGCTCAGGACAGGGGCGGAATCAGCCCCAGCATTTT. This sequence encodes CASSSGQGRNQPQHF.

This sequence joins TRBV7-2 and TRBJ1-5, with 7 bases that match TRBD1. CDR1 and CDR2 (germline): SGHTA, FQGNSA. V shed 1 base and J 6 bases; nucleotides not matched to a gene: 9. The length of the CDR3 is 16 residues. The CDR3 reads CASSLVGQGVGQPQHF. DNA of the CDR3: TGTGCCAGCAGCTTAGTCGGCCAGGGGGTCGGTCAGCCCCAGCATTTT.

In its sample, this clonotype was seen many times. An end of the junction differs from the germline gene, which may be a read error. The chain has TRBV7-7 and TRBJ2-1; 7 nucleotides align to TRBD2. This CDR3 is 14 amino acids long. CDR1 SSHAT and CDR2 FNYEAQ come from the germline V gene (reference sequence). CDR3 protein: CASSSSGAPNEQFF. The CDR3 nucleotides read TGTGCTAGCAGCTCAAGCGGGGCTCCCAATGAGCAGTTCTTC.

This clonotype appeared many times. V usage is TRBV13 and J usage is TRBJ2-1; D perhaps matches TRBD2 (6 bases). The germline V gene encodes CDR1 PRHDT and CDR2 FYEKMQ (reference sequence). The CDR3 covers 17 residues. The V and J ends lost 4 bases and 1 base respectively, with 17 bases between them. The DNA for the CDR3 is TGTGCCAGCAGCTCCCCTCTCTTTGCGGGGTCCTACAATGAGCAGTTCTTC. It encodes CASSSPLFAGSYNEQFF. The complete variable domain, with remaining parts taken from reference TRBV13 and TRBJ2-1, reads AAGVIQSPRHLIKEKRETATLKCYPIPRHDTVYWYQQGPGQDPQFLISFYEKMQSDKGSIPDRFSAQQFSDYHSELNMSSLELGDSALYFCASSSPLFAGSYNEQFFGPGTRLTVL.

Many counts were recorded for this clonotype. The chain joins TRBV7-9 to TRBJ1-2; TRBD1 agrees at 7 bases. The ends lost 4 bases at V and 8 bases at J; junction bases unmatched: 4. Germline V gene sequence: CDR1 SEHNR, CDR2 FQNEAQ (reference sequence). The CDR3 is 12 amino acids. The CDR3 sequence is CASSSGQSGYTF. CDR3 DNA: TGTGCCAGCAGCTCGGGACAGTCGGGCTACACCTTC.

Comment on this clonotype: Since a much larger clone is just one base distant, this may be a read error. The chain's CDR3 is CASGFSSGQGSEQYF. The CDR3 bases are TGTGCCAGCGGTTTTTCATCGGGACAGGGGAGCGAGCAGTACTTC. The chain couples TRBV12-3 or TRBV12-4 to TRBJ2-7; TRBD1 matches 10 bases. The CDR3 loop spans 15 amino acids.

This clonotype has a count of ten or more. The J gene is TRBJ1-2, the V gene TRBV10-3; tentative D call: TRBD1 (5 bases). There are 13 residues in the CDR3. Germline assignment: CDR1 ENHRY and CDR2 SYGVKD. Trimming left V 4 bases short and J 3 bases short, with 9 bases between. This chain's CDR3 is CAISGDGYYGYTF. CDR3 DNA: TGTGCCATCAGTGGGGACGGATACTATGGCTACACCTTC.

This clonotype was seen ten or more times. J is TRBJ1-2 and V is TRBV12-3 or TRBV12-4; D is perhaps TRBD1 (5 bases). The CDR3 runs to 15 residues. The V and J ends lost 5 bases and 3 bases respectively, with 16 bases between them. The CDR3: CASSIRVLGHYGYTF. CDR3 DNA sequence: TGTGCCAGCAGTATCAGGGTTTTAGGGCACTATGGCTACACCTTC.

This rearrangement joins TRBV7-9 to TRBJ2-7; no definite D call. Per the germline V gene, CDR1 is SEHNR and CDR2 is FQNEAQ (reference sequence). The V end lost 0 bases, the J end lost 5 bases, and 8 bases lay between the germline ends. The CDR3 loop spans 13 amino acids. Here the CDR3 DNA reads TGTGCCAGCAGCTTAGCCCCGGCACACGAGCAGTACTTC. Residues: CASSLAPAHEQYF.